The 17 T cell receptor beta chains presented below share a single source sample, sequenced in a study of cytomegalovirus exposure and HLA in healthy donors. Sequencing used immunoSEQ multiplex PCR; TCRdb keeps in-frame clones, though not all of them. The sample has about 160,000 clones; 86% are singletons. Source material: PBMCs. The receptor source for this set is a woman aged 18-30 years in good health and CMV-seronegative.

The chain recombines TRBV7-9 with TRBJ1-4; D might be TRBD1 (5 bases). The germline V gene has CDR1 SEHNR and CDR2 FQNEAQ (reference sequence). This CDR3 has 15 amino acids. V lost 5 bases and J 0 bases, leaving 10 bases between the germline ends. CDR3 sequence reads: CASSATVATNEKLFF. The CDR3 DNA reads as TGTGCCAGCAGCGCGACAGTTGCAACTAATGAAAAACTGTTTTTT.

The chain is built from TRBV10-3 and TRBJ1-1, with 9 bases aligning to TRBD1. The germline gives CDR1 ENHRY, CDR2 SYGVKD. The CDR3 contains 13 residues. V lost 4 bases, J lost 3 bases, and 0 bases stayed unmatched. CDR3 region: CAISGTGDTEAFF. CDR3 DNA: TGTGCCATCAGTGGGACAGGGGACACTGAAGCTTTCTTT.

This sequence joins TRBV7-9 and TRBJ2-7, with D tentatively TRBD2 (6 bases). V was pared by 2 bases and J by 3 bases, with 17 bases between. CDR1 and CDR2 from the germline V gene are SEHNR and FQNEAQ (reference sequence). CDR3 length: 16 amino acids. DNA of the CDR3: TGTGCCAGCAGCTTACGAGGACTAACTGATAACTACGAGCAGTACTTC. As protein: CASSLRGLTDNYEQYF.

The CDR3 DNA sequence: TGCGCCAGCAGCTTGGGAGTAGCGGGGGCATACGAGCAGTACTTC. It specifies CASSLGVAGAYEQYF. This rearrangement joins TRBV5-1 to TRBJ2-7; 9 positions match TRBD2. The CDR3 spans 15 residues. Germline V CDR1 and CDR2: SGHRS, YFSETQ. V shed 0 bases, J shed 4 bases, and the junction held 5 bases outside the gene matches.

This clone was found once. V and J are TRBV5-1 and TRBJ1-1; 8 bases are a match to TRBD1. Trimming took 2 bases from V and 6 from J; bases not matched to a gene: 9. This CDR3 is built from 15 residues. Germline V gene sequence: CDR1 SGHRS, CDR2 YFSETQ. The CDR3 sequence is CASSLIPGQDAEAFF. The CDR3 nucleotides are TGCGCCAGCAGCTTAATACCGGGACAGGACGCTGAAGCTTTCTTT.

This chain uses TRBV6-4 with TRBJ2-1, with TRBD2 matching over 8 bases. The V and J ends lost 5 bases and 3 bases, in that order; junction bases with no gene match: 3. Germline CDR1 and CDR2: MRHNA and SNTAGT. The CDR3 covers 14 residues. CDR3 sequence reads: CASSKSGSYNEQFF. The CDR3 DNA follows: TGTGCCAGCAGTAAAAGCGGGAGCTACAATGAGCAGTTCTTC.

This clone was counted a single time. The chain joins TRBV5-1 to TRBJ2-3; TRBD2 agrees at 11 bases. Germline CDR1 reads SGHRS; CDR2 reads YFSETQ. This CDR3 has 17 residues. V shed 2 bases and J 2 bases; nucleotides not matched to a gene: 7. The DNA for the CDR3 is TGCGCCAGCAGCTTTGGGACTAGCGGAACGTCCACAGATACGCAGTATTTT. This sequence encodes CASSFGTSGTSTDTQYF. Looking up the rest from reference TRBV5-1 and TRBJ2-3 gives the full variable domain: KAGVTQTPRYLIKTRGQQVTLSCSPISGHRSVSWYQQTPGQGLQFLFEYFSETQRNKGNFPGRFSGRQFSNSRSEMNVSTLELGDSALYLCASSFGTSGTSTDTQYFGPGTRLTVL.

The rearrangement joins TRBV27 to TRBJ2-7; 7 bases agree with TRBD1. Germline V gene sequence: CDR1 MNHEY, CDR2 SMNVEV (reference sequence). Germline trimming cut 5 bases from V and 2 bases from J; bases unmatched to any gene: 3. The CDR3 consists of 13 residues. As DNA, the CDR3 is TGTGCCAGCAGTCCCGACAGGGCCTACGAGCAGTACTTC. It specifies CASSPDRAYEQYF.

This clone was seen a single time. V usage is TRBV7-9 and J usage is TRBJ2-1; 8 bases agree with TRBD2. The V segment lost 7 bases and the J segment 2 bases; nucleotides outside the gene matches: 7. Germline V gene data show CDR1 as SEHNR and CDR2 as FQNEAQ (reference sequence). CDR3 length equals 15 residues. In DNA form, the CDR3 reads TGTGCCAGCACGGGAACGGGAGGGCCCTACAATGAGCAGTTCTTC. Translated, it gives CASTGTGGPYNEQFF.

The gene calls are TRBV11-2 and TRBJ1-1, with a tentative D call TRBD1 (6 bases). Germline V gives CDR1 SGHAT, CDR2 FQNNGV. CDR3 length equals 15 residues. V was clipped by 6 bases and J by 3 bases, with 17 bases between them. This chain's CDR3 is CASSLAGGAYTEAFF. The CDR3 region has the DNA TGTGCCAGCAGTCTAGCGGGGGGGGCCTACACTGAAGCTTTCTTT.

J is TRBJ2-7 and V is TRBV27; no definite D call. This CDR3 contains 12 residues. The V gene lost 7 bases and the J gene lost 3 bases, with 10 bases spanning the gap. Germline loops: CDR1 MNHEY, CDR2 SMNVEV (reference sequence). This CDR3 reads CASTSKSYEQYF. The CDR3 coding sequence is TGTGCCAGCACATCCAAGAGCTACGAGCAGTACTTC.

The V call is TRBV19, the J call TRBJ2-5; D unclear. CDR1 and CDR2 (germline): LNHDA, SQIVND (reference sequence). V was shortened by 1 base and J by 8 bases, with 5 bases between the two germline ends. The CDR3 extends over 11 amino acids. CDR3 DNA: TGTGCCAGTAGTATAGGGCCCACCCAGTACTTC. Translating gives CASSIGPTQYF. Drawing the rest from reference TRBV19 and TRBJ2-5, the complete variable domain is DGGITQSPKYLFRKEGQNVTLSCEQNLNHDAMYWYRQDPGQGLRLIYYSQIVNDFQKGDIAEGYSVSREKKESFPLTVTSAQKNPTAFYLCASSIGPTQYFGPGTRLLVL.

The chain is built from TRBV10-1 and TRBJ1-3, with unresolved D. This CDR3 is built from 15 residues. Germline loops: CDR1 WNHNN, CDR2 SYGVQD (reference sequence). The V end lost 0 bases, the J end lost 0 bases, and 6 bases lay between the germline ends. The CDR3 spells CASSESRTSGNTIYF. The CDR3 DNA is TGCGCCAGCAGTGAGTCGAGAACCTCTGGAAACACCATATATTTT.

This chain uses TRBV5-1 with TRBJ1-4; possibly TRBD1 for D (5 bases). The germline V and J ends were trimmed by 0 bases and 8 bases, with 14 bases remaining between them. Germline V gene sequence: CDR1 SGHRS, CDR2 YFSETQ. The CDR3 covers 15 residues. CDR3 sequence (DNA): TGCGCCAGCAGCTTGGCCCTCGATGGGGGGGAAAAACTGTTTTTT. This codes for CASSLALDGGEKLFF.

The V and J genes are TRBV7-9 and TRBJ1-1, with 9 nucleotides matching TRBD1. The CDR3 contains 14 residues. V lost 8 bases and J lost 5; bases outside the gene matches: 9. CDR1 and CDR2 from the germline V gene are SEHNR and FQNEAQ (reference sequence). The CDR3 nucleotides read TGTGCCAGCCCGGGACAGGGAAGTAAGACTGAAGCTTTCTTT. This encodes CASPGQGSKTEAFF.

The chain is built from TRBV6-1 and TRBJ1-2; TRBD1 matches 8 bases. This CDR3 contains 14 residues. Germline CDR1 reads MNHNS; CDR2 reads SASEGT. V lost 8 bases to trimming and J lost 4 bases; unmatched junction nucleotides: 9. This CDR3 reads CASGGQGLFYGYTF. The CDR3 DNA follows: TGTGCCAGCGGCGGACAGGGCCTTTTCTATGGCTACACCTTC.

The J gene is TRBJ2-7, the V gene TRBV19, with TRBD2 matching 7 bases. This CDR3 has 13 residues. The V and J ends lost 3 bases and 6 bases, in that order; junction bases with no gene match: 5. Germline V CDR1 and CDR2: LNHDA, SQIVND (reference sequence). CDR3 in DNA: TGTGCCAGTAGTATCGGGGGGTTCTCCGAGCAGTACTTC. As protein: CASSIGGFSEQYF.